The source of this T cell receptor beta chain is a study of cytomegalovirus exposure and HLA in healthy donors. Study findings and constraints: A cluster of highly shared sequence variants was likely a sequencing artifact. A prior analysis recorded that most TCR beta V segments were productive about 87% or about 30% of the time.

Comment on this clone: The antigen is unknown.

Germline assignment: CDR1 SGHTA and CDR2 FQGTGA. The ends lost 5 bases at V and 4 bases at J; junction bases unmatched: 6. There are 15 residues in the CDR3. PCR employed 60 Vbeta and 13 Jbeta primers. Only in-frame clones appear in the TCRdb table, and some are missing; sequencing was by immunoSEQ multiplex PCR. The repertoire holds approximately 140,000 clones, with 75% to 85% as singletons. The receptor was derived from a man aged 50 to 60 in good health and CMV-seropositive. The chain recombines TRBV7-3 with TRBJ2-2; 8 bases align to TRBD1. Material: PBMCs. The CDR3 region is CASSPIQGGTGELFF. For the CDR3, the DNA is TGTGCCAGCAGCCCGATACAGGGGGGCACCGGGGAGCTGTTTTTT.